The 26 T cell receptor beta chains given below trace back to one sample, sequenced in a study of shared clonotypes between healthy human individuals. This table comes from immunoSEQ multiplex PCR, and its TCRdb copy is limited to in-frame clones, with some not included. The sample includes some 2 million clones, 85% to 95% seen only once; the top ten take about 0.13%. Sequencing was done on a sample of naive CD4+ T cells sorted from blood. Noted subset: CD45RA+ positively selected. The source is a man younger than 30 in good health.

The chain is built from TRBV10-1 and TRBJ1-1; D is perhaps TRBD1 (5 bases). This CDR3 contains 12 residues. V was shortened by 2 bases and J by 10 bases, with 11 bases between the two germline ends. Looked up from germline, CDR1 is WNHNN and CDR2 is SYGVQD (reference sequence). CDR3 sequence reads: CASSERLGRAFF. The CDR3 DNA reads as TGCGCCAGCAGTGAGAGGTTGGGGCGAGCTTTCTTT.

The rearrangement links TRBV2 to TRBJ2-1, with 11 positions matching TRBD1. Per the germline V gene, CDR1 is SNHLY and CDR2 is FYNNEI. CDR3 length: 15 residues. V was pared by 6 bases and J by 5 bases, with 6 bases of the junction left unmatched. The CDR3, as DNA: TGTGCCAGCAGCGGCGGGACAGGGGGGAACAATGAGCAGTTCTTC. This translates into CASSGGTGGNNEQFF.

This chain connects TRBV7-6 to TRBJ1-2; 7 bases match TRBD1. CDR1 SGHVS and CDR2 FNYEAQ come from the germline V gene. V lost 2 bases to trimming and J lost 8 bases; unmatched junction nucleotides: 14. This CDR3 is 16 amino acids long. The CDR3 sequence: CASSLMEGAFNGGYTF. The CDR3 nucleotides are TGTGCCAGCAGCTTAATGGAGGGGGCTTTCAATGGAGGCTACACCTTC.

The V and J genes are TRBV5-6 and TRBJ1-2; D is possibly TRBD1 (6 bases). Trimming took off 4 bases at V and 4 bases at J, with 14 bases between the two ends. This CDR3 region has 14 residues. The V gene's germline CDR1 is SGHDT and CDR2 YYEEEE. CDR3 in DNA: TGTGCCAGCAGCCCCTGGGGGCCAGGCTATGGCTACACCTTC. Its translation is CASSPWGPGYGYTF. Full variable domain (missing parts from reference TRBV5-6 and TRBJ1-2): DAGVTQSPTHLIKTRGQQVTLRCSPKSGHDTVSWYQQALGQGPQFIFQYYEEEERQRGNFPDRFSGHQFPNYSSELNVNALLLGDSALYLCASSPWGPGYGYTFGSGTRLTVV.

With respect to this clone: The sample carries other DNA sequences with the same CDR3. This chain joins TRBV7-2 and TRBJ1-2, with TRBD1 matching over 9 bases. The CDR3 spans 14 residues. From germline, CDR1 is SGHTA and CDR2 FQGNSA. The trim removed 2 bases at V and 5 bases at J, leaving 3 bases unmatched. The CDR3: CASSLTGGAYGYTF. As DNA, the CDR3 is TGTGCCAGCAGCTTAACAGGGGGCGCATATGGCTACACCTTC.

The chain recombines TRBV19 with TRBJ2-7; no reliable D call. From germline, CDR1 is LNHDA and CDR2 SQIVND (reference sequence). CDR3 length: 17 residues. Trimming cost V 3 bases and J 6 bases, with 24 bases left between them. The CDR3 loop is CASSMRWGESFSGEQYF. CDR3 sequence (DNA): TGTGCCAGTAGTATGCGGTGGGGTGAGTCTTTTTCGGGCGAGCAGTACTTC.

V is TRBV6-6 and J is TRBJ2-1; D gene unclear. Trimming took 8 bases from V and 7 from J, leaving 6 bases between them. This CDR3 has 10 residues. The germline CDR1 and CDR2 sequences are MNHNY and SVGAGI (reference sequence). This CDR3 reads CASALNEQFF. CDR3 bases: TGTGCCAGCGCGCTAAATGAGCAGTTCTTC.

The V gene is TRBV4-3, the J gene TRBJ2-7; TRBD2 matches at 8 bases. Germline trimming cut 3 bases from V and 0 bases from J; bases unmatched to any gene: 4. The CDR3 has 15 amino acids. The germline V gene encodes CDR1 LGHNA and CDR2 YSLEER. The CDR3 nucleotides are TGCGCCAGCAGCCAGACGGGACTAGTCTCCTACGAGCAGTACTTC. It yields the protein CASSQTGLVSYEQYF.

Remarks on this clone: Other DNA variants within this sample encode the same CDR3. The chain links TRBV5-1 to TRBJ1-2, with D possibly TRBD1 on 6 matching bases. Germline CDR1 is SGHRS and CDR2 is YFSETQ. Trimming took off 4 bases at V and 5 bases at J, with 18 bases between the two ends. This CDR3 has 15 amino acids. CDR3 in DNA: TGCGCCAGCAGCCCAACAGGGACCTCGGGGTATGGCTACACCTTC. Protein: CASSPTGTSGYGYTF.

This chain joins TRBV30 and TRBJ1-4, with 12 bases that match TRBD1. The CDR3 consists of 14 residues. Trimming cost V 4 bases and J 8 bases; bases outside gene matches: 5. Germline assignment: CDR1 GTSNPN and CDR2 SVGIG (reference sequence). The CDR3 DNA follows: TGTGCCTGGACAGGGACAGGGGGCGAAGAAAAACTGTTTTTT. Translating gives CAWTGTGGEEKLFF.

The rearrangement links TRBV19 to TRBJ2-5; D is unresolved. Trimming removed 5 bases at V and 9 bases at J, with 13 bases between. Germline V gene sequence: CDR1 LNHDA, CDR2 SQIVND (reference sequence). This CDR3 is built from 12 residues. The CDR3 nucleotides are TGTGCCAGTAGTTGGACGGGTCAGGCCCAGTACTTC. This sequence encodes CASSWTGQAQYF.

The J gene is TRBJ1-1, the V gene TRBV4-3, with TRBD1 matching over 10 bases. The junction had 9 bases not matched to a gene; V was cut back by 1 base and J by 4 bases. There are 17 residues in the CDR3. Germline CDR1 is LGHNA and CDR2 is YSLEER. In nucleotides, the CDR3 is TGCGCCAGCAGCCAAGGGACAGGGGGGGGGAGGATCACTGAAGCTTTCTTT. Its translation: CASSQGTGGGRITEAFF.

The chain has TRBV4-1 and TRBJ2-7; D unclear. Germline V gene data show CDR1 as MGHRA and CDR2 as YSYEKL. The CDR3 is 13 residues long. Trimming pared 4 bases from V and 3 bases from J, leaving 10 bases between. CDR3: CASSLMGDYEQYF. The CDR3 DNA reads as TGCGCCAGCAGCCTGATGGGTGACTACGAGCAGTACTTC.

The sample holds a few counts of this clone. In the same sample, other DNA sequences code for this CDR3. The rearrangement joins TRBV9 to TRBJ1-3; no definite D call. CDR1 and CDR2 (germline): SGDLS, YYNGEE. Trimming left V 0 bases short and J 1 base short, with 2 bases between. The CDR3 has 13 amino acids. CDR3 residues: CASSVGSGNTIYF. The CDR3 DNA is TGTGCCAGCAGCGTAGGGTCTGGAAACACCATATATTTT.

This clone was counted a single time. The J gene is TRBJ2-1, the V gene TRBV5-1; maybe TRBD2 (5 bases). The germline CDR1 and CDR2 sequences are SGHRS and YFSETQ. The CDR3 consists of 15 residues. V was shortened by 4 bases and J by 3 bases, with 14 bases between the two germline ends. The CDR3 region is CASSPDSEIYNEQFF. As DNA, the CDR3 is TGCGCCAGCAGCCCCGATAGCGAGATCTACAATGAGCAGTTCTTC.

The V call is TRBV20-1, the J call TRBJ1-1; maybe TRBD1 (5 bases). The CDR3 has 11 amino acids. Trimming cost V 5 bases and J 7 bases, with 11 bases left between them. CDR1 is DFQATT, CDR2 SNEGSKA, per germline (reference sequence). The CDR3 region has the DNA TGCAGTGCTCCGAGGGGCGGTGAAGCTTTCTTT. Translation: CSAPRGGEAFF.

This chain links TRBV30 with TRBJ2-2; TRBD1 matches at 8 bases. This CDR3 comprises 14 residues. The germline CDR1 and CDR2 sequences are GTSNPN and SVGIG (reference sequence). The V gene end was trimmed by 5 bases and the J gene end by 6 bases; junction bases not matched to a gene: 8. The CDR3 DNA reads as TGTGCCTGGGGGAGGACAGGGTTTCCCGGGGAGCTGTTTTTT. It specifies CAWGRTGFPGELFF.

This chain joins TRBV7-9 and TRBJ2-5; 11 nucleotides agree with TRBD2. Germline V gene lookup returns CDR1 SEHNR and CDR2 FQNEAQ (reference sequence). This CDR3 spans 15 amino acids. V dropped 6 bases and J dropped 6; count of bases not matched to a gene: 9. CDR3 amino acids: CASSYLAGGSQTQYF. The CDR3 nucleotides read TGTGCCAGCAGTTACTTAGCGGGAGGGTCACAGACCCAGTACTTC. Full variable domain (remainder filled in from reference TRBV7-9 and TRBJ2-5): DTGVSQNPRHKITKRGQNVTFRCDPISEHNRLYWYRQTLGQGPEFLTYFQNEAQLEKSRLLSDRFSAERPKGSFSTLEIQRTEQGDSAMYLCASSYLAGGSQTQYFGPGTRLLVL.

CDR3 sequence reads: CASSPGQPTNTGELFF. The CDR3, as DNA: TGTGCCAGCTCACCAGGGCAGCCGACGAACACCGGGGAGCTGTTTTTT. The chain uses TRBV18 and TRBJ2-2; no clear D. The germline gives CDR1 KGHSH, CDR2 LQKENI. V shed 2 bases and J shed 0 bases, with 10 bases lying between them. There are 16 residues in the CDR3.

The rearrangement links TRBV2 to TRBJ2-7, with 9 positions matching TRBD2. The ends lost 2 bases at V and 2 bases at J; junction bases unmatched: 1. From germline, CDR1 is SNHLY and CDR2 FYNNEI. The CDR3 consists of 14 residues. This chain's CDR3 is CASSEIAGAYEQYF. CDR3 bases: TGTGCCAGCAGTGAAATAGCGGGGGCCTACGAGCAGTACTTC.

The chain combines TRBV18 with TRBJ2-5; 11 bases line up with TRBD2. The trim removed 1 base at V and 5 bases at J, leaving 9 bases unmatched. CDR3 size: 17 residues. Germline CDR1 and CDR2: KGHSH and LQKENI. CDR3 region: CASSPRGLAGGYETQYF. The CDR3 nucleotides read TGTGCCAGCTCACCACGCGGTCTAGCGGGAGGCTACGAGACCCAGTACTTC.

Turning to this clone: Other DNA sequences of this sample code for an identical CDR3. The gene calls are TRBV29-1 and TRBJ2-7, with D possibly being TRBD1 (5 bases). Germline CDR1 and CDR2: SQVTM and ANQGSEA. Between the trimmed V and J ends, which lost 7 bases and 1 base, there was a span of 8 bases. CDR3 length: 11 amino acids. CDR3 coding DNA: TGCAGCGCTAGGGGTTCCTACGAGCAGTACTTC. Translation: CSARGSYEQYF.

The V call is TRBV7-9, the J call TRBJ2-7; the D gene is possibly TRBD1 (6 bases). Germline V CDR1 and CDR2: SEHNR, FQNEAQ (reference sequence). The CDR3 length is 17 residues. The V gene lost 2 bases and the J gene lost 0 bases, with 17 bases spanning the gap. In DNA, the CDR3 is TGTGCCAGCAGCTTACTTATGGACAGTCAGAGCTCCTACGAGCAGTACTTC. It encodes CASSLLMDSQSSYEQYF. The whole variable domain, filled in from reference TRBV7-9 and TRBJ2-7, reads DTGVSQNPRHKITKRGQNVTFRCDPISEHNRLYWYRQTLGQGPEFLTYFQNEAQLEKSRLLSDRFSAERPKGSFSTLEIQRTEQGDSAMYLCASSLLMDSQSSYEQYFGPGTRLTVT.

The chain has TRBV18 and TRBJ2-5; a weak D match, TRBD1 (6 bases). Trimming stripped 2 bases from V and 3 bases from J, with 10 bases between. The CDR3 is 14 residues long. CDR1 is KGHSH, CDR2 LQKENI, per germline. The CDR3 DNA follows: TGTGCCAGCTCACCATTCTCAGGGGAAGAGACCCAGTACTTC. Translation gives CASSPFSGEETQYF. Using reference TRBV18 and TRBJ2-5 for the parts outside the CDR3, the full variable domain is NAGVMQNPRHLVRRRGQEARLRCSPMKGHSHVYWYRQLPEEGLKFMVYLQKENIIDESGMPKERFSAEFPKEGPSILRIQQVVRGDSAAYFCASSPFSGEETQYFGPGTRLLVL.

In the case of this clone: The junction departs from the called germline gene at one end, perhaps through a read error. In DNA, the CDR3 is TGTGCCAGCAGCGCAGAAACTAGCGGGAGCATGAAGATCTTC. Amino acids: CASSAETSGSMKIF. The chain couples TRBV9 to TRBJ2-1; 11 nucleotides match TRBD2. The CDR3 consists of 14 residues. Germline V gene sequence: CDR1 SGDLS, CDR2 YYNGEE.

Regarding this clone: An end of the junction differs from the germline gene, which may be a read error. The V gene is TRBV7-7, the J gene TRBJ2-7; D is unclear. Germline V gives CDR1 SSHAT, CDR2 FNYEAQ (reference sequence). CDR3 length equals 14 residues. CDR3 sequence: CASSLGRPPDEQYF. The CDR3, as DNA: TGTGCTAGCAGCTTAGGACGTCCTCCCGACGAGCAGTACTTC. The complete variable domain, with remaining parts taken from reference TRBV7-7 and TRBJ2-7, reads GAGVSQSPRYKVTKRGQDVTLRCDPISSHATLYWYQQALGQGPEFLTYFNYEAQPDKSGLPSDRFSAERPEGSISTLTIQRTEQRDSAMYRCASSLGRPPDEQYFGPGTRLTVT.